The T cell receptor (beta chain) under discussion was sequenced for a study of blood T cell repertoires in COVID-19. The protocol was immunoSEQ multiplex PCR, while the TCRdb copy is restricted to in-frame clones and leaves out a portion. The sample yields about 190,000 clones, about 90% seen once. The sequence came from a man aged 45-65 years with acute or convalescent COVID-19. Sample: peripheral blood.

In DNA form, the CDR3 reads TGTGCCAGCAGCCCGGGGGGCGGCTCCTACAATGAGCAGTTCTTC. This encodes CASSPGGGSYNEQFF. V gene TRBV5-5 combines with J gene TRBJ2-1; the D gene is possibly TRBD2 (7 bases). The CDR3 is made up of 15 amino acids. Trimming pared 4 bases from V and 0 bases from J, leaving 11 bases between. Germline lookup yields CDR1 SGHKS and CDR2 YYEKEE (reference sequence).